Following are 19 T cell receptor beta chains from one sample sequenced in a study of blood T cell repertoires in COVID-19. Generated by immunoSEQ multiplex PCR, the TCRdb table keeps only in-frame clones and is missing some. The table has 150,000 or so clones, about 86% seen once; the top ten hold approximately 4%. The source material was peripheral blood. The receptors shown here come from a woman in her 70s with acute or convalescent COVID-19.

The chain links TRBV3-1 (or the pseudogene TRBV3-2) to TRBJ2-5; TRBD2 agrees at 14 bases. After removal of 3 bases from V and 4 bases from J, the junction contained 4 bases not matched to a gene. CDR3 length: 16 amino acids. CDR1 is LGHDT, CDR2 YNNKEL, per germline (reference sequence). The CDR3 DNA reads as TGTGCCAGCAGCCACCGACTAGCGGGAGGGATAGAGACCCAGTACTTC. Its protein is CASSHRLAGGIETQYF.

This chain connects TRBV30 to TRBJ1-1; 7 nucleotides line up with TRBD1. The CDR3 covers 12 residues. Germline V gene data show CDR1 as GTSNPN and CDR2 as SVGIG (reference sequence). The V segment lost 8 bases and the J segment 8 bases; nucleotides outside the gene matches: 11. In DNA, the CDR3 is TGTGCCCGATCCGGGACAGCCAGGGAAGCTTTCTTT. Its translation is CARSGTAREAFF.

V and J are TRBV29-1 and TRBJ2-1; TRBD2 agrees at 9 bases. Germline values: CDR1 SQVTM, CDR2 ANQGSEA. The V and J ends lost 6 bases and 6 bases, in that order; junction bases with no gene match: 15. The CDR3 is 16 residues long. The CDR3 sequence is CSVAGGVIAVRNEQFF. The CDR3 DNA follows: TGCAGCGTGGCGGGGGGGGTTATTGCTGTACGCAATGAGCAGTTCTTC.

This chain uses TRBV18 with TRBJ2-1; 10 nucleotides align to TRBD2. The CDR3 runs 15 residues. V lost 5 bases to trimming and J lost 6 bases; unmatched junction nucleotides: 7. CDR1 is KGHSH and CDR2 is LQKENI in the germline V gene. The CDR3 DNA follows: TGTGCCAGCTCAGGGGTACTAGCGGGATCCAATGAGCAGTTCTTC. Translation: CASSGVLAGSNEQFF.

The chain employs TRBV27 and TRBJ1-2, with TRBD1 matching over 10 bases. V trimming: 5 bases; J trimming: 5 bases; junction bases outside the gene matches: 8. CDR1 MNHEY and CDR2 SMNVEV come from the germline V gene (reference sequence). The CDR3 totals 15 residues. For the CDR3, the DNA is TGTGCCAGCAGTCCCCGGGACAGGGGTGTATATGGCTACACCTTC. Amino acid sequence: CASSPRDRGVYGYTF.

The chain employs TRBV5-1 and TRBJ2-1; 10 positions match TRBD2. The germline gives CDR1 SGHRS, CDR2 YFSETQ. V dropped 0 bases and J dropped 8; count of bases not matched to a gene: 5. The CDR3 runs 15 residues. The CDR3 protein is CASSLAPSGGYEQFF. The DNA of the CDR3 is TGCGCCAGCAGCTTGGCACCTAGCGGGGGTTATGAGCAGTTCTTC. Full variable domain (outside the CDR3, taken from reference TRBV5-1 and TRBJ2-1): KAGVTQTPRYLIKTRGQQVTLSCSPISGHRSVSWYQQTPGQGLQFLFEYFSETQRNKGNFPGRFSGRQFSNSRSEMNVSTLELGDSALYLCASSLAPSGGYEQFFGPGTRLTVL.

This chain links TRBV11-2 with TRBJ2-3; D is ambiguous. CDR1 is SGHAT, CDR2 FQNNGV, per germline. This CDR3 contains 15 residues. Trimming took off 9 bases at V and 0 bases at J, with 16 bases between the two ends. Here the CDR3 DNA reads TGTGCCAGTTCTTTCCGAGAAACTAGCACAGATACGCAGTATTTT. Amino acid sequence: CASSFRETSTDTQYF. The variable domain in full, with the rest retrieved from reference TRBV11-2 and TRBJ2-3, is EAGVAQSPRYKIIEKRQSVAFWCNPISGHATLYWYQQILGQGPKLLIQFQNNGVVDDSQLPKDRFSAERLKGVDSTLKIQPAKLEDSAVYLCASSFRETSTDTQYFGPGTRLTVL.

CDR3 DNA: TGTGCCAGCAGCAAAGAAGAAAGGCGGACAGGGAACACTGAAGCTTTCTTT. Its protein product is CASSKEERRTGNTEAFF. The chain uses TRBV21-1 and TRBJ1-1; the table names TRBD1, a call not compared with the DNA. TRBV21-1 is a pseudogene. This CDR3 has 17 amino acids.

The chain joins TRBV11-2 to TRBJ2-7, with a possible D match to TRBD2 (6 bases). Germline values: CDR1 SGHAT, CDR2 FQNNGV. V lost 3 bases and J 0 bases, leaving 9 bases between the germline ends. The CDR3 is 14 amino acids. Written as DNA, the CDR3 is TGTGCCAGCAGCTTTTACGGGGGCTCCTACGAGCAGTACTTC. It specifies CASSFYGGSYEQYF.

This chain uses TRBV11-3 with TRBJ2-5, with unresolved D. This CDR3 is built from 13 residues. With 1 base removed from V and 5 bases from J, the gap between germline ends came to 8 bases. Germline-derived CDR1 and CDR2 are SGHNT and YENEEA. The CDR3 region is CASSLGGGETQYF. The CDR3 DNA follows: TGTGCCAGCAGCTTAGGCGGTGGGGAGACCCAGTACTTC. The full variable domain, with the rest looked up from reference TRBV11-3 and TRBJ2-5, is EAGVVQSPRYKIIEKKQPVAFWCNPISGHNTLYWYLQNLGQGPELLIRYENEEAVDDSQLPKDRFSAERLKGVDSTLKIQPAELGDSAVYLCASSLGGGETQYFGPGTRLLVL.

The gene calls are TRBV12-2 and TRBJ2-7; TRBD2, the table's D call, was not compared with the DNA. TRBV12-2 is a known pseudogene. This CDR3 region has 18 residues. As DNA, the CDR3 is TGTGCAAGTCACCCTCCTCACTTAGCGGCAGGGAGCTCCTACGAGCAGTACTTC. Its protein product is CASHPPHLAAGSSYEQYF.

V and J are TRBV20-1 and TRBJ1-2; D gene uncertain. The V end was cut by 0 bases, the J end by 4 bases, with 3 bases between. Germline assignment: CDR1 DFQATT and CDR2 SNEGSKA (reference sequence). CDR3 length: 11 residues. The CDR3 loop is CSARESYGYTF. CDR3 nucleotide sequence: TGCAGTGCTAGAGAGAGCTATGGCTACACCTTC.

CDR3 protein: CASSQLYHSNTGELFF. CDR3 DNA: TGCGCCAGCAGCCAACTCTACCATTCGAACACCGGGGAGCTGTTTTTT. The chain carries TRBV4-1 and TRBJ2-2; unclear D gene. CDR1 is MGHRA, CDR2 YSYEKL, per germline. The CDR3 consists of 16 residues. V was clipped by 2 bases and J by 0 bases, with 10 bases between them.

The V gene is TRBV6-2 or TRBV6-3, the J gene TRBJ1-5; D is possibly TRBD1 (5 bases). Deletions cut 2 bases from V and 3 bases from J, with 11 bases between. Germline CDR1 reads MNHEY; CDR2 reads SVGEGT. The CDR3 covers 15 residues. The CDR3 is CASSYPGTYNQPQHF. CDR3 bases: TGTGCCAGCAGTTACCCCGGGACTTACAATCAGCCCCAGCATTTT.

The chain carries TRBV6-2 or TRBV6-3 and TRBJ1-1; 7 bases are a match to TRBD1. V gave up 6 bases and J gave up 5 bases; unmatched junction bases: 6. There are 13 residues in the CDR3. CDR1 MNHEY and CDR2 SVGEGT come from the germline V gene. The CDR3 loop reads CASSNRGWTEAFF. DNA for the CDR3: TGTGCCAGCAGCAACAGGGGTTGGACTGAAGCTTTCTTT.

The V call is TRBV6-2 or TRBV6-3, the J call TRBJ2-7; D gene ambiguous. The CDR3 runs to 14 residues. Germline CDR1 is MNHEY and CDR2 is SVGEGT. V was cut by 6 bases and J by 3 bases, with 15 bases left in between. CDR3 residues: CASSPQWPDYEQYF. The CDR3 nucleotides read TGTGCCAGCAGCCCCCAGTGGCCCGACTACGAGCAGTACTTC.

There are a few counts of this clone. The chain recombines TRBV30 with TRBJ1-4; D remains ambiguous. The CDR3 sequence is 14 residues long. The germline CDR1 and CDR2 sequences are GTSNPN and SVGIG (reference sequence). V was trimmed by 5 bases and J by 4 bases, leaving 14 bases between them. The chain's CDR3 is CAWRHQPYNEKLFF. The CDR3 DNA follows: TGTGCCTGGCGCCACCAACCCTATAATGAAAAACTGTTTTTT.

V and J are TRBV16 and TRBJ2-2; TRBD2 agrees at 13 bases. Germline lookup yields CDR1 KGHSY and CDR2 FQNENV. CDR3 length: 16 amino acids. After removal of 4 bases from V and 2 bases from J, the junction contained 1 base not matched to a gene. The CDR3 is CASSPGLAGNTGELFF. The DNA of the CDR3 is TGTGCCAGCAGCCCGGGACTAGCGGGAAACACCGGGGAGCTGTTTTTT. The whole variable domain, filled in from reference TRBV16 and TRBJ2-2, reads GEEVAQTPKHLVRGEGQKAKLYCAPIKGHSYVFWYQQVLKNEFKFLISFQNENVFDETGMPKERFSAKCLPNSPCSLEIQATKLEDSAVYFCASSPGLAGNTGELFFGEGSRLTVL.

In this sample, this clone turned up a few times. This rearrangement joins TRBV4-2 to TRBJ2-1; TRBD2 matches at 7 bases. This CDR3 has 17 amino acids. Germline V gene sequence: CDR1 LGHNA, CDR2 YNFKEQ. The junction had 10 bases not matched to a gene; V was cut back by 1 base and J by 4 bases. CDR3 DNA: TGTGCCAGCAGCCAAGCCTTGGCGGGAGCGGTTTACAATGAGCAGTTCTTC. Translation gives CASSQALAGAVYNEQFF.